These 28 T cell receptor beta chains originate from one sample sequenced in a study of tumor-infiltrating lymphocytes in glioblastoma multiforme. TCRB libraries came from RNA via three nested multiplex PCR rounds. A single record per CDR3 protein comes from TCRdb applying MiXCR to the multiplex PCR reads. The table shows about 32,000 distinct CDR3 sequences, with more than 55% occurring only once. The sample consisted of brain tumor tissue. These receptors were taken from a male donor with glioblastoma.

To note about this clonotype: Since the CDR3 does not end with the conserved phenylalanine or tryptophan, this likely comes from a read error. The gene calls are TRBV20-1 and TRBJ2-2, with 9 bases matching TRBD2. The germline V gene has CDR1 DFQATT and CDR2 SNEGSKA (reference sequence). The CDR3 consists of 16 residues. Germline trimming cut 0 bases from V and 4 bases from J; bases unmatched to any gene: 6. As DNA, the CDR3 is TGCAGTGCTAGAGACGTTGGGACTAGCATCACCGGGGAGCTGTTTTTA. Residues: CSARDVGTSITGELFL.

Points on this clonotype: The CDR3 carries no conserved terminal phenylalanine or tryptophan, so it likely arises from a read error. The chain couples TRBV12-3 or TRBV12-4 to TRBJ2-1; D unclear. The CDR3 covers 16 residues. The V end was cut by 0 bases, the J end by 0 bases, with 9 bases between. CDR3 DNA sequence: TGTGCCAGCAGTTTAGCTAGAGCGAGCTCCTACAATGAGCAGTTCCTC. Translation gives CASSLARASSYNEQFL.

This clonotype was picked up many times. Without the conserved terminal phenylalanine or tryptophan, this CDR3 likely stems from a read error. This chain links TRBV10-1 with TRBJ2-1; 14 nucleotides agree with TRBD2. Germline V gives CDR1 WNHNN, CDR2 SYGVQD (reference sequence). V dropped 8 bases and J dropped 9; count of bases not matched to a gene: 3. This CDR3 spans 13 amino acids. CDR3 sequence reads: CASRGLAGGEQFS. Written as DNA, the CDR3 is TGCGCCAGCCGAGGACTAGCGGGAGGTGAGCAGTTCTCC.

This clonotype was recorded a few times. A much larger clonotype is one base distant, so this may be a read error. The CDR3 nucleotides are TGTGCCATCACCCCGGGACTAGCGAGCAATGAGCAGCTCTTC. Translation gives CAITPGLASNEQLF. V gene TRBV10-3 combines with J gene TRBJ2-1; 10 bases align to TRBD2. CDR3 length: 14 residues. CDR1 and CDR2 (germline): ENHRY, SYGVKD.

The V call is TRBV20-1, the J call TRBJ2-7; D gene unclear. Germline V gives CDR1 DFQATT, CDR2 SNEGSKA (reference sequence). CDR3 length: 13 amino acids. V lost 3 bases and J lost 3, with 12 bases in between. CDR3 loop: CSARHTRDYEQYF. For the CDR3, the DNA is TGCAGTGCTAGGCATACCAGAGACTACGAGCAGTACTTC.

This chain joins TRBV11-3 and TRBJ2-3; D might be TRBD1 (5 bases). Trimming took 5 bases from V and 2 from J, leaving 8 bases between them. Per the germline V gene, CDR1 is SGHNT and CDR2 is YENEEA. The CDR3 extends over 13 amino acids. The chain's CDR3 is CASSQTVTDTQYF. The DNA for the CDR3 is TGTGCCAGCAGCCAGACAGTCACAGATACGCAGTATTTT. Combining the CDR3 with reference TRBV11-3 and TRBJ2-3 gives the whole variable domain EAGVVQSPRYKIIEKKQPVAFWCNPISGHNTLYWYLQNLGQGPELLIRYENEEAVDDSQLPKDRFSAERLKGVDSTLKIQPAELGDSAVYLCASSQTVTDTQYFGPGTRLTVL.

Of note for this clonotype: An end of the junction differs from the germline gene, which may be a read error. The CDR3 nucleotides are TGCAGTGCCCCCGTCGATCAGGGGGTGAGTGAAAAACAGTTTTTT. This translates into CSAPVDQGVSEKQFF. The chain uses TRBV20-1 and TRBJ1-4; 7 bases match TRBD1. The CDR3 extends over 15 amino acids. The germline CDR1 and CDR2 sequences are DFQATT and SNEGSKA (reference sequence).

This clonotype is labeled medium-sized. DNA for the CDR3: TGCAGTGCTAGTGGGCAATACCAAGAGACCCAGTACTTC. It specifies CSASGQYQETQYF. V and J are TRBV20-1 and TRBJ2-5; D unresolved. Trimming took 3 bases from V and 0 from J, leaving 8 bases between them. This CDR3 is 13 amino acids long. Germline loops: CDR1 DFQATT, CDR2 SNEGSKA (reference sequence).

With respect to this clonotype: One end of the junction varies from germline; a read error may be responsible. The CDR3: CSVERGAAGEPFF. The CDR3, as DNA: TGCAGCGTTGAACGGGGGGCAGCCGGGGAGCCGTTTTTT. This sequence joins TRBV29-1 and TRBJ2-2; D may be TRBD2 (7 bases). This CDR3 has 13 residues. The germline V gene has CDR1 SQVTM and CDR2 ANQGSEA.

This clonotype was seen many times. The rearrangement joins TRBV30 to TRBJ1-2; no firm D call. The CDR3 is made up of 12 amino acids. Germline V gene data show CDR1 as GTSNPN and CDR2 as SVGIG (reference sequence). Trimming removed 3 bases from V and 2 bases from J, with 7 bases in between. CDR3 protein: CAWRVKNYGYTF. As DNA, the CDR3 is TGTGCCTGGAGGGTAAAAAACTATGGCTACACCTTC.

This clonotype was seen ten or more times. The chain has TRBV6-6 and TRBJ2-1; D ambiguous. Trimming left V 7 bases short and J 9 bases short, with 16 bases between. Germline assignment: CDR1 MNHNY and CDR2 SVGAGI (reference sequence). There are 13 residues in the CDR3. The CDR3 sequence: CASKASVGREQFF. CDR3 sequence (DNA): TGTGCCAGCAAAGCCTCCGTAGGGCGTGAGCAGTTCTTC.

For this clonotype: Given a much more abundant clone one base away, this may be a read error. V gene TRBV7-8 combines with J gene TRBJ1-1; 9 positions agree with TRBD1. This CDR3 has 15 residues. In germline, CDR1 is SGHVS, CDR2 FQNEAQ. CDR3 bases: TGTGCCAACAGCCAAGGACAGGGGTTGAACACTGAAGCTTTCTTT. Its translation: CANSQGQGLNTEAFF.

In this sample, this clonotype turned up many times. The chain links TRBV6-1 to TRBJ2-5; 8 bases are shared with TRBD1. The CDR3 totals 15 residues. CDR1 is MNHNS and CDR2 is SASEGT in the germline V gene. The V segment lost 2 bases and the J segment 5 bases; nucleotides outside the gene matches: 7. DNA of the CDR3: TGTGCCAGCAGTGAACCGGGACAGGTCCAGGAGACCCAGTACTTC. This codes for CASSEPGQVQETQYF.

Of note for this clonotype: A read error is likely, as this CDR3 ends without the conserved phenylalanine or tryptophan. The DNA is omitted, as the CDR3 cannot be located on it reliably, and the CDR3 follows TCRdb's listing. CDR3 in amino acids: CASSLINTEAFL. This sequence joins TRBV6-5 and TRBJ1-1. Germline CDR1 and CDR2: MNHEY and SVGAGI. The CDR3 spans 12 amino acids, including both terminal residues.

The rearrangement links TRBV5-1 to TRBJ1-3; D gene unclear. Trimming cost V 0 bases and J 5 bases, with 6 bases left between them. Germline V lookup: CDR1 SGHRS, CDR2 YFSETQ. The CDR3 extends over 13 amino acids. DNA of the CDR3: TGCGCCAGCAGCTTGGACTTTCGAAACACCATATATTTT. Residues: CASSLDFRNTIYF.

The chain is built from TRBV12-3 or TRBV12-4 and TRBJ2-2; D uncertain. Trimming cost V 9 bases and J 6 bases, with 8 bases left between them. This CDR3 has 11 amino acids. CDR3 loop: CASSEAGELFF. The DNA for the CDR3 is TGTGCCAGTTCAGAAGCCGGGGAGCTGTTTTTT.

This clonotype came up a few times. This chain connects TRBV29-1 to TRBJ1-1, with 8 bases identical to TRBD1. This CDR3 has 12 amino acids. Germline assignment: CDR1 SQVTM and CDR2 ANQGSEA. V shed 6 bases and J 6 bases; nucleotides not matched to a gene: 6. The CDR3 reads CSVRQGTPEAFF. For the CDR3, the DNA is TGCAGCGTGAGACAGGGGACCCCTGAAGCTTTCTTT. The full variable domain, completed using reference TRBV29-1 and TRBJ1-1, is SAVISQKPSRDICQRGTSLTIQCQVDSQVTMMFWYRQQPGQSLTLIATANQGSEATYESGFVIDKFPISRPNLTFSTLTVSNMSPEDSSIYLCSVRQGTPEAFFGQGTRLTVV.

This clonotype occurred a few times. The rearrangement links TRBV6-5 to TRBJ1-1, with D maybe TRBD1 (6 bases). The CDR3 has 14 residues. V lost 6 bases and J 10 bases, leaving 21 bases between the germline ends. Germline loops: CDR1 MNHEY, CDR2 SVGAGI. The CDR3 sequence: CASSPDSPTIGAFF. CDR3 DNA sequence: TGTGCCAGCAGCCCGGACAGCCCAACGATTGGAGCTTTCTTT.

A word on this clonotype: A read error may produce the germline difference seen at one junction end. This chain connects TRBV11-2 to TRBJ1-2; 8 bases are shared with TRBD1. Germline V CDR1 and CDR2: SGHAT, FQNNGV. The length of the CDR3 is 14 residues. The CDR3 sequence is CANSFGQGLYGYTF. The CDR3 nucleotides read TGTGCCAACAGCTTCGGACAGGGATTGTATGGCTACACCTTC.

For this clonotype: This CDR3 fails to terminate in the conserved phenylalanine or tryptophan, so it likely reflects a read error. CDR3: CASSRRDRGYNEQFY. In DNA form, the CDR3 reads TGTGCCAGCAGCAGACGGGACAGGGGTTACAATGAGCAGTTCTAC. V usage is TRBV7-3 and J usage is TRBJ2-1; 10 nucleotides align to TRBD1. The CDR3 sequence is 15 residues long. Germline V gene lookup returns CDR1 SGHTA and CDR2 FQGTGA. V lost 5 bases to trimming and J lost 4 bases; unmatched junction nucleotides: 5.

This clonotype was picked up a small number of times. This CDR3 fails to terminate in the conserved phenylalanine or tryptophan, so it likely reflects a read error. CDR3 protein: CASLWAGPPDTQYS. CDR3 bases: TGTGCCAGCCTATGGGCGGGTCCTCCGGATACGCAGTATTCT. The chain combines TRBV7-9 with TRBJ2-3, with D perhaps TRBD2 (5 bases). In germline, CDR1 is SEHNR, CDR2 FQNEAQ (reference sequence). V lost 8 bases and J 6 bases, leaving 18 bases between the germline ends. The CDR3 is 14 residues long.

This clonotype has at least ten counts. The chain couples TRBV4-1 to TRBJ2-7, with D perhaps matching TRBD1 or TRBD2 (5 bases each). Trimming shortened V by 0 bases and J by 2 bases, and 14 bases separated the two germline ends. The V gene's germline CDR1 is MGHRA and CDR2 YSYEKL. This CDR3 has 16 amino acids. In DNA, the CDR3 is TGCGCCAGCAGCCAAGATGGGGCTAGGGGAGCCTACGAGCAGTACTTC. Encoded protein: CASSQDGARGAYEQYF.

In this sample, this clonotype turned up many times. The rearrangement joins TRBV20-1 to TRBJ1-2; 8 bases fit TRBD1. V trimming: 5 bases; J trimming: 6 bases; junction bases outside the gene matches: 14. Germline V gene sequence: CDR1 DFQATT, CDR2 SNEGSKA (reference sequence). The CDR3 runs to 15 residues. In nucleotides, the CDR3 is TGCAGTGCTCCGGTTCTTCAGGGGGCGATCGATGGCTACACCTTC. It translates to CSAPVLQGAIDGYTF.

This chain links TRBV28 with TRBJ2-3; TRBD1 matches 7 bases. Germline CDR1 reads MDHEN; CDR2 reads SYDVKM. V gave up 5 bases and J gave up 0 bases; unmatched junction bases: 14. The CDR3 runs to 18 residues. The CDR3 is CASSPEWDRPSSTDTQYF. Here the CDR3 DNA reads TGTGCCAGCAGTCCCGAATGGGACAGACCTTCTAGCACAGATACGCAGTATTTT. Combining the CDR3 with reference TRBV28 and TRBJ2-3 gives the whole variable domain DVKVTQSSRYLVKRTGEKVFLECVQDMDHENMFWYRQDPGLGLRLIYFSYDVKMKEKGDIPEGYSVSREKKERFSLILESASTNQTSMYLCASSPEWDRPSSTDTQYFGPGTRLTVL.

This clonotype counts as medium-sized. The CDR3 sequence: CASSPRTGRFSTNEKLFF. In DNA form, the CDR3 reads TGCGCCAGCAGCCCCAGGACAGGGAGGTTTTCAACTAATGAAAAACTGTTTTTT. The chain combines TRBV4-1 with TRBJ1-4; 8 bases match TRBD1. Trimming at V came to 4 bases and at J to 0 bases, leaving 10 bases not matched to a gene. The CDR3 is 18 residues long. CDR1 and CDR2 (germline): MGHRA, YSYEKL.

The rearrangement links TRBV4-1 to TRBJ2-7, with TRBD1 matching over 7 bases. The CDR3 totals 14 residues. The junction had 3 bases not matched to a gene; V was cut back by 0 bases and J by 4 bases. Germline CDR1 and CDR2: MGHRA and YSYEKL. CDR3 nucleotide sequence: TGCGCCAGCAGCCAAGACGCAGGGGGATACGAGCAGTACTTC. It translates to CASSQDAGGYEQYF.

As regards this clonotype: Mismatch with germline at one junction end may stem from a read error. The chain employs TRBV20-1 and TRBJ2-1; 10 bases line up with TRBD1. CDR1 and CDR2 (germline): DFQATT, SNEGSKA (reference sequence). The CDR3 is 14 residues long. CDR3 DNA sequence: TGCAGTACTAGTCAGGACAGGGGGGACGATGAGCAGTTCTTC. This codes for CSTSQDRGDDEQFF.

This clonotype was counted ten times or more. The chain uses TRBV29-1 and TRBJ1-2; 8 bases agree with TRBD1. V shed 6 bases, J shed 0 bases, and the junction held 9 bases outside the gene matches. The CDR3 consists of 15 residues. The germline gives CDR1 SQVTM, CDR2 ANQGSEA. Here the CDR3 reads CSVSDRGTANYGYTF. CDR3 DNA: TGCAGCGTGAGCGACAGGGGTACAGCTAACTATGGCTACACCTTC.